The clone carrying this T cell receptor (beta chain) was seen only a few times. For naive CD8 T cells, sorting used the CD8+CD4-CCR7+CD45RA+ phenotype. TCR libraries were built in bulk with a published protocol and specific TCR primers. TCRdb recomputed calls from the PCR reads with MiXCR, one row per CDR3 protein. The table shows some 580,000 distinct CDR3 sequences, with 25% occurring only once. The entry originates in a study of molecular identifiers for immune sequencing clone quantification. Germline loops: CDR1 SGHDT, CDR2 YYEEEE. The CDR3 runs to 13 residues. V lost 4 bases and J 6 bases, leaving 14 bases between the germline ends.

The material sequenced was naive CD8+ T cells from blood, with Jurkat cell RNA spiked in. Noted subset: FACS-sorted CD8+CD4-CCR7+CD45RA+ naive T cells. This receptor was taken from a human donor in good health. Some libraries in this study had Jurkat cell RNA spiked in. The J gene is TRBJ2-7, the V gene TRBV5-6; weak D call: TRBD2 (5 bases). DNA for the CDR3: TGTGCCAGCAGCCCGGGGTGGCCGCTCGAGCAGTACTTC. This sequence encodes CASSPGWPLEQYF.